This TCR delta chain came from a study of γδ T cells in repeated Plasmodium falciparum infection. Overall study: Age- and gender-matched Australian children served as comparison for malaria-exposed Malian children. Four controlled malaria infections with P. falciparum NF54 spanned around 660 days. Sampling occurred at baseline, pre-infection for selected infections, and 21 days post-infection.

Gammadelta T cells were flow-sorted from PBMC into Vgamma9/Vdelta2+ and Vdelta2-negative populations for bulk analysis. General study points: In Vdelta2-negative, largely Vdelta1+, gammadelta repertoires, repeated controlled infections appeared to drive clonal selection waves.

In regard to this clone: Its antigen remains unidentified. This sequence is one base from a far larger clone and is likely a read error. Other DNA sequences in the sample encode the same CDR3.

TCRdb applied CATT to the multiplex PCR reads for clone calling. The repertoire includes roughly 90,000 delta-chain clones, over 1.1% of them detected once, and 7% to 9.5% sits in the top ten. Germline V gene sequence: CDR1 TSWWSYY, CDR2 QGS. The CDR3 spans 23 residues. The rearrangement joins TRDV1 to TRDJ1; TRDD2 matches 9 bases. The J gene, missing from TCRdb, was assigned here through DNA to germline matching. The sequencing input was gamma-delta T cells from blood. The clonotype was recovered from a pool of human donors (malaria-infected and uninfected, not separated). CDR3 in DNA: TGTGCCCTTGGGGAACATTGTTGTAGGCCTTCCTACTCCTACGGGGGATACACCGATAAACTCATCTTT. Residues: CALGEHCCRPSYSYGGYTDKLIF.